Detailed here is one T cell receptor (beta chain). Antigen: not known. This record comes from a study of shared clonotypes between healthy human individuals. Across the study: For every donor, three CD4 naive, three CD4 memory, two CD8 naive and one CD8 memory plates were used. Study-level results: Generation probability values for non-shared clonotypes were lower than those for clonotypes shared by all four donors. Sharing across four donors was highest in naive CD4 (approximately 5%) and lowest in memory CD8 (approximately 0.4%).

TCRdb's table, derived via immunoSEQ multiplex PCR, lists solely in-frame clones and lacks some. Among some 1,900,000 clones listed, about 95% were seen once. Naive CD8 cells were CD45RO-negative, positively selected for CCR7, excluding terminally differentiated effector memory CD45RA+ cells. None of the donors, who were healthy HIV-negative adults, had recently had acute infections or vaccinations. The CDR3 is made up of 18 amino acids. Looked up from germline, CDR1 is SGHAT and CDR2 is FQNNGV. V lost 0 bases, J lost 0 bases, and 14 bases lay in between. The gene calls are TRBV11-2 and TRBJ1-4; TRBD1 is a possible D gene (6 bases). The sample consisted of naive CD8+ T cells sorted from blood. This TCR came from a man aged 18 to 29 in good health. The CDR3 bases are TGTGCCAGCAGCTTAGATGGGGGGCCCCCCGCAACTAATGAAAAACTGTTTTTT. Its translation: CASSLDGGPPATNEKLFF. The full variable domain, with the rest looked up from reference TRBV11-2 and TRBJ1-4, is EAGVAQSPRYKIIEKRQSVAFWCNPISGHATLYWYQQILGQGPKLLIQFQNNGVVDDSQLPKDRFSAERLKGVDSTLKIQPAKLEDSAVYLCASSLDGGPPATNEKLFFGSGTQLSVL.